This record looks at one TCR beta chain sequence and its context. Its target is unknown. This sample is part of a study of T cell clonotyping in hematopoietic cell transplantation. Study-wide results and limits: Higher Inverse Simpson Index values in graft donor and pretransplant recipient predicted broader posttransplant TCR diversity. After transplant, recipient diversity fell while pathologically expanded clonotypes grew through day 180.

The repertoire was sequenced with immunoSEQ multiplex PCR; TCRdb's copy has only in-frame clones and lacks some. The sample shows roughly 40,000 clones, 95% of them seen only once. Looked up from germline, CDR1 is SGDLS and CDR2 is YYNGEE. With 4 bases clipped from V and 1 base from J, the junction kept 4 bases outside the gene matches. The CDR3 runs to 15 residues. The material sequenced was peripheral blood mononuclear cells. The TCR sequence derives from a man aged 30 to 45 in good health. Some clones in this sample may be carry-over from other donors' samples. This sequence joins TRBV9 and TRBJ2-5; 10 bases are shared with TRBD2. CDR3 in DNA: TGTGCCAGCAGCTTTTCTAGCGGGGGCCAAGAGACCCAGTACTTC. This sequence encodes CASSFSSGGQETQYF. Variable domain in full (rest from reference TRBV9 and TRBJ2-5): DSGVTQTPKHLITATGQRVTLRCSPRSGDLSVYWYQQSLDQGLQFLIQYYNGEERAKGNILERFSAQQFPDLHSELNLSSLELGDSALYFCASSFSSGGQETQYFGPGTRLLVL.